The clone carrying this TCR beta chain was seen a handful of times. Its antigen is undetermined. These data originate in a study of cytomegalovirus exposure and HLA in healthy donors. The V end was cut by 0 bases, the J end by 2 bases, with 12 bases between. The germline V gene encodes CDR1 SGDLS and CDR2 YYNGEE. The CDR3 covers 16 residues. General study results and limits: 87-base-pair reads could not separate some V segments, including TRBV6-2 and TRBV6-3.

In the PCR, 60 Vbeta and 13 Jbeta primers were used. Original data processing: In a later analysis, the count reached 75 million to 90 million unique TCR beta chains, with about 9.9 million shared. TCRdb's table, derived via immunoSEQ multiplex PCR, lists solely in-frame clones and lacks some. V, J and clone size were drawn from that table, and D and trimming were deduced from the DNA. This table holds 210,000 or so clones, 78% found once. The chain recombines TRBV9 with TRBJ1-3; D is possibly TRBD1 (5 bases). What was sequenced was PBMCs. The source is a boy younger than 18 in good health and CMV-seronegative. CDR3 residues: CASSVESQVAGNTIYF. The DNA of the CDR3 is TGTGCCAGCAGCGTAGAATCACAGGTCGCTGGAAACACCATATATTTT.